The present entry profiles one TCR beta chain with its context. This record comes from a study of T cells after somatic rescue of genetic block. There are 15 residues in the CDR3. With V trimmed by 6 bases and J by 4 bases, 5 bases remained unmatched. The germline V gene encodes CDR1 MGHRA and CDR2 YSYEKL. Here immunoSEQ multiplex PCR was the method, and the copy in TCRdb shows in-frame clones only, minus some. The data contain 67,000 or so clones, approximately 91% of them singletons. Sequenced sample: peripheral blood mononuclear cells (PBMCs). The chain has TRBV4-1 and TRBJ2-1; TRBD2 aligns across 11 bases. This receptor was taken from a man aged 30 to 39. CDR3 coding DNA: TGCGCCAGCAGGGGGGGGACTAGCGGTTACAATGAGCAGTTCTTC. Protein: CASRGGTSGYNEQFF.